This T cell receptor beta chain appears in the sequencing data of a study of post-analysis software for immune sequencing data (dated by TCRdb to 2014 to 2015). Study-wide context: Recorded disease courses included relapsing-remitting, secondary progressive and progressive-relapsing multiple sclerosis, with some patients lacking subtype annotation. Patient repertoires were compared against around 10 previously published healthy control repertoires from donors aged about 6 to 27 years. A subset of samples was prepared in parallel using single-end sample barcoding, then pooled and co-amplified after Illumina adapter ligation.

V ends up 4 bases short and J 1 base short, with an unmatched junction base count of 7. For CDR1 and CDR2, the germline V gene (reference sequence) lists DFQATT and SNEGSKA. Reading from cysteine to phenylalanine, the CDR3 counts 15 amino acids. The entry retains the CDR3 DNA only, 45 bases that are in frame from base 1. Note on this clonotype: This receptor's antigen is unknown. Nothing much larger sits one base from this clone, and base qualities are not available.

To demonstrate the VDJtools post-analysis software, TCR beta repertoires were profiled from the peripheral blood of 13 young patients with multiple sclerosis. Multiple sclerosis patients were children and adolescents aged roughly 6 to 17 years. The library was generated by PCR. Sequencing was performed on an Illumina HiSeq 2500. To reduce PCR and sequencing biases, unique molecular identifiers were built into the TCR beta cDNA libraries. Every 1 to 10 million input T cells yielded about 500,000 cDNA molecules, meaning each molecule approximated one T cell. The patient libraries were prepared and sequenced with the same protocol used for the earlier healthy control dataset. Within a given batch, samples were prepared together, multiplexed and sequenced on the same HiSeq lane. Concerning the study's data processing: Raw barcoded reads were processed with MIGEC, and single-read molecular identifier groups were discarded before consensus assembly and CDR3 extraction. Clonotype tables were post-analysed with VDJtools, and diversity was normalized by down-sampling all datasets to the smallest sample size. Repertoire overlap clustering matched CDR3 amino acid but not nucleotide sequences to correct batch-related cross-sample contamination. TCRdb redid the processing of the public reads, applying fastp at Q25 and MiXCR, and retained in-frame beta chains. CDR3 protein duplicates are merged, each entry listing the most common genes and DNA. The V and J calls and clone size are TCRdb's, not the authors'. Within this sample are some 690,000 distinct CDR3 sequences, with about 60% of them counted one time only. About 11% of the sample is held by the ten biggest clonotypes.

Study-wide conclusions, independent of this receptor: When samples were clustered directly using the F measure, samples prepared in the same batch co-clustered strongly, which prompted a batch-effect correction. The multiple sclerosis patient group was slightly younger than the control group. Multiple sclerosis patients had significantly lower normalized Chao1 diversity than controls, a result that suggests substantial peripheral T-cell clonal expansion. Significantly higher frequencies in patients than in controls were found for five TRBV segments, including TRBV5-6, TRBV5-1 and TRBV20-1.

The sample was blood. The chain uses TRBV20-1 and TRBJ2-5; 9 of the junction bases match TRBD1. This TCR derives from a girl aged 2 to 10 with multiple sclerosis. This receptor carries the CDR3 CSAKPGQGSQETQYF. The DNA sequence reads TGCAGTGCTAAACCGGGACAGGGATCCCAAGAGACCCAGTACTTC.